Listed below are T cell receptor beta chains from one sample, sequenced in a study of blood T cell repertoires in COVID-19. TCRdb keeps only in-frame clones here, not all; method: immunoSEQ multiplex PCR. The table shows about 400,000 clones, with roughly 87% occurring only once. Sequencing was performed on PBMCs or T cells enriched from blood (not recorded which). These receptor sequences come from a woman younger than 35 with acute COVID-19. Both conserved end residues are part of each CDR3. The D gene is left open where the match is weak. A row's size may be missing; if present it is once, few, many or a size class.

J: TRBJ1-2; V: TRBV25-1; size: -; D: TRBD1; DNA: TGTGCCAGCAGACAGGGGGGCTACACCTTC; CDR3: CASRQGGYTF
J: TRBJ2-1; V: TRBV9; size: -; D: TRBD2; DNA: TGTGCCACGGGGGAGGGAGGAACCGGTGAGCAGTTCTTC; CDR3: CATGEGGTGEQFF
J: TRBJ2-5; V: TRBV28; size: once; D: -; DNA: TGTGCCAGCAGCCTAAGCCAGGGACTTGGGTCCTCGGGAGAGACCCAGTACTTC; CDR3: CASSLSQGLGSSGETQYF
J: TRBJ2-7; V: TRBV6-2/TRBV6-3; size: -; D: TRBD2; DNA: TGTGCCAGCAGTCCCGGACTAGCGGGAGAACTATCCTACGAGCAGTACTTC; CDR3: CASSPGLAGELSYEQYF
J: TRBJ2-1; V: TRBV12-5; size: -; D: TRBD1; DNA: TGTGCTAGTGGTTTCCAGGGGGCTTCCTACAATGAGCAGTTCTTC; CDR3: CASGFQGASYNEQFF
J: TRBJ2-5; V: TRBV23-1; size: -; D: TRBD1; DNA: TGCGCCAGCAGTCAACCCCTACGTGCCGGGACAGGGGATCATCAAGAGACCCAGTACTTC; CDR3: CASSQPLRAGTGDHQETQYF
J: TRBJ1-2; V: TRBV5-4; size: -; D: -; DNA: TGTGCCAGCAGCTTGGTGGGCAGGGATGGCTACACCTTC; CDR3: CASSLVGRDGYTF
J: TRBJ1-1; V: TRBV11-2; size: -; D: -; DNA: TGTGCCAGCAGCTTGGTACAGAACACTGAAGCTTTCTTT; CDR3: CASSLVQNTEAFF
J: TRBJ1-1; V: TRBV7-8; size: -; D: -; DNA: TGTGCCAGCAGCTTAGTACCCGGGAATGAAGCTTTCTTT; CDR3: CASSLVPGNEAFF
J: TRBJ2-2; V: TRBV9; size: -; D: TRBD1; DNA: TGTGCCAGCAGCGGAACCGGGACAGCAGGGGAGCTGTTTTTT; CDR3: CASSGTGTAGELFF
J: TRBJ1-1; V: TRBV29-1; size: -; D: TRBD1; DNA: TGCAGCGTTCGCTGGGGACAGAGGAACACTGAAGCTTTCTTT; CDR3: CSVRWGQRNTEAFF
J: TRBJ1-2; V: TRBV6-6; size: -; D: -; DNA: TGTGCCAGCAGTAACTCGGGAGAGGGCTATGGCTACACCTTC; CDR3: CASSNSGEGYGYTF
J: TRBJ2-7; V: TRBV30; size: -; D: -; DNA: TGTGCCTGGAGTGGATGGCCTGGGGCCTCCTACGAGCAGTACTTC; CDR3: CAWSGWPGASYEQYF
J: TRBJ2-7; V: TRBV6-5; size: once; D: -; DNA: TGTGCCAGCAGCATCCAGGAGGGAGAGACCTACGAGCAGTACTTC; CDR3: CASSIQEGETYEQYF
J: TRBJ2-5; V: TRBV2; size: -; D: TRBD1; DNA: TGTGCCAGCAGTACGGGACAGACCCAAGAGACCCAGTACTTC; CDR3: CASSTGQTQETQYF
J: TRBJ2-7; V: TRBV4-3; size: -; D: TRBD2; DNA: TGCGCCAGCAGCCAAGATCTGGTTGCGAGCGGGAGGGGTTGGTCCTACGAGCAGTACTTC; CDR3: CASSQDLVASGRGWSYEQYF
J: TRBJ1-2; V: TRBV12-3/TRBV12-4; size: once; D: -; DNA: TGTGCCAGCAGTACTACCGGCGTTGGCTACACCTTC; CDR3: CASSTTGVGYTF
J: TRBJ2-4; V: TRBV30; size: -; D: TRBD1; DNA: TGTGCCTGGAGTGTCGGGACAGGGCTCGGGTACTTC; CDR3: CAWSVGTGLGYF
J: TRBJ1-5; V: TRBV21-1; size: -; D: -; DNA: TGTGCCAGCAGCAAAAGGGGGTGTCGCAATCAGCCCCAGCATTTT; CDR3: CASSKRGCRNQPQHF
J: TRBJ2-5; V: TRBV29-1; size: -; D: TRBD2; DNA: TGCAGCGTTTACGGGACTAGCGGGGGCCAAGAGACCCAGTACTTC; CDR3: CSVYGTSGGQETQYF
J: TRBJ1-2; V: TRBV2; size: -; D: -; DNA: TGTGCCAGCAGTGAATCAGGGGGCTACACCTTC; CDR3: CASSESGGYTF
J: TRBJ2-7; V: TRBV4-1; size: once; D: TRBD1; DNA: TGCGCCAGCAGCCGAGGGGACAGCTCATACGAGCAGTACTTC; CDR3: CASSRGDSSYEQYF
J: TRBJ2-7; V: TRBV6-2/TRBV6-3; size: -; D: -; DNA: TGTGCCAGCAGCTCCAACAGGATTCCCTACGAGCAGTACTTC; CDR3: CASSSNRIPYEQYF
J: TRBJ2-7; V: TRBV6-2/TRBV6-3; size: once; D: -; DNA: TGTGCCAGCAGTTTTCTCCACGAGCAGTACTTC; CDR3: CASSFLHEQYF